A selection of T cell receptor beta chains follows, all from one sample in a study of Ad26.COV2.S vaccination and SARS-CoV-2 variants. Data came from immunoSEQ multiplex PCR; TCRdb stores just in-frame clones and leaves some out. The sample carries around 300,000 clones, 90% recorded once. The specimen was peripheral blood, collected in a trial of Ad26.COV2.S vaccine versus placebo. The source of these receptors is a person between 18 and 59 years old who received the Ad26.COV2.S COVID-19 vaccine or a placebo. The CDR3 runs from the conserved cysteine through the conserved F or W. The D gene is left open where the match is weak. Clone size appears in some rows only: once, few, many, or a class for an expanded clone.

V	size	D	J	CDR3	DNA
TRBV30	NA	NA	TRBJ1-1	CAWSAHRGTEAFF	TGTGCCTGGAGTGCCCATCGGGGCACTGAAGCTTTCTTT
TRBV4-3	few	NA	TRBJ1-6	CASSQELGENSPLHF	TGCGCCAGCAGCCAAGAACTAGGTGAGAATTCACCCCTCCACTTT
TRBV6-2/TRBV6-3	NA	NA	TRBJ2-3	CASSGGTDTQYF	TGTGCCAGCAGCGGGGGCACAGATACGCAGTATTTT
TRBV21-1	NA	NA	TRBJ2-3	CASSKWGLAGAAFGTDTQYF	TGTGCCAGCAGCAAATGGGGACTAGCGGGCGCGGCTTTTGGCACAGATACGCAGTATTTT
TRBV20-1	NA	NA	TRBJ2-1	CSASVPMGAQSYNEQFF	TGCAGTGCTAGTGTACCCATGGGGGCACAATCCTACAATGAGCAGTTCTTC
TRBV12-3/TRBV12-4	NA	NA	TRBJ1-1	CASSLGGRAEAFF	TGTGCCAGCAGTTTAGGTGGTCGCGCTGAAGCTTTCTTT
TRBV5-1	NA	NA	TRBJ2-1	CASSSGVSSYNEQFF	TGCGCCAGCAGCTCGGGTGTTAGCTCCTACAATGAGCAGTTCTTC
TRBV6-5	NA	NA	TRBJ1-1	CASSHQRNTEAFF	TGTGCCAGCAGTCATCAGCGAAACACTGAAGCTTTCTTT
TRBV27	NA	NA	TRBJ1-1	CASSLRGSTEAFF	TGTGCCAGCAGTTTAAGGGGAAGCACTGAAGCTTTCTTT
TRBV10-3	NA	NA	TRBJ1-1	CAIMGEFVLNTEAFF	TGTGCCATCATGGGGGAGTTTGTCCTAAACACTGAAGCTTTCTTT
TRBV7-9	NA	NA	TRBJ2-5	CASSPVGGRYLQETQYF	TGTGCCAGCAGCCCGGTGGGGGGGCGATATCTTCAAGAGACCCAGTACTTC
TRBV13	NA	TRBD1	TRBJ1-2	CASSLQGNYGYTF	TGTGCCAGCAGCCTACAGGGGAACTATGGCTACACCTTC
TRBV5-6	NA	NA	TRBJ1-6	CASSLTSPNYNSPLHF	TGTGCCAGCAGCTTGACATCCCCAAACTATAATTCACCCCTCCACTTT
TRBV19	NA	NA	TRBJ1-2	CASSIYASGDYGYTF	TGTGCCAGTAGTATATATGCTAGCGGGGACTATGGCTACACCTTC
TRBV24-1	NA	TRBD1	TRBJ2-4	CATTINPGQGATVSKNIQYF	TGTGCCACCACTATAAACCCGGGACAGGGGGCAACCGTCTCCAAAAACATTCAGTACTTC
TRBV5-1	NA	TRBD1	TRBJ2-3	CASSADRGADTQYF	TGCGCCAGCAGCGCGGACAGGGGCGCAGATACGCAGTATTTT
TRBV19	NA	NA	TRBJ1-5	CASRSRGTESNQPQHF	TGTGCCAGTAGGAGTCGGGGAACTGAGAGCAATCAGCCCCAGCATTTT
TRBV10-1	NA	TRBD2	TRBJ2-1	CAKIRTSGIINEQFF	TGCGCCAAGATTAGGACTAGCGGGATTATAAATGAGCAGTTCTTC
TRBV18	NA	TRBD1	TRBJ1-4	CASSPDRGSANEKLFF	TGTGCCAGCTCACCGGACAGGGGAAGTGCTAATGAAAAACTGTTTTTT
TRBV7-2	NA	NA	TRBJ1-1	CASCRFGTEAFF	TGTGCCAGCTGTAGGTTTGGCACTGAAGCTTTCTTT
TRBV19	NA	NA	TRBJ1-1	CASSIRQAQYTEAFF	TGTGCCAGTAGTATTCGGCAGGCACAATACACTGAAGCTTTCTTT
TRBV5-1	NA	NA	TRBJ2-2	CASSLPQGTGLRTGELFF	TGCGCCAGCAGCTTGCCACAGGGTACAGGGTTGAGGACCGGGGAGCTGTTTTTT
TRBV19	NA	NA	TRBJ1-1	CASSIDLGGLNTEAFF	TGTGCCAGTAGTATAGATCTTGGGGGCTTGAACACTGAAGCTTTCTTT
TRBV27	NA	TRBD2	TRBJ2-3	CASSALRLAGGTDTQYF	TGTGCCAGCAGTGCCCTAAGACTAGCGGGGGGCACAGATACGCAGTATTTT
TRBV7-6	NA	NA	TRBJ2-7	CASSQRDIRDEQYF	TGTGCCAGCAGCCAGCGGGACATTAGGGACGAGCAGTACTTC
TRBV2	NA	NA	TRBJ1-4	CASSSTRGPEKLFF	TGTGCCAGCAGTTCCACCCGGGGACCTGAAAAACTGTTTTTT
TRBV6-5	NA	NA	TRBJ1-3	CASSYSRTQNTIYF	TGTGCCAGCAGTTACTCTAGGACACAAAACACCATATATTTT
TRBV9	NA	NA	TRBJ1-6	CASSVAQRNSPLHF	TGTGCCAGCAGCGTAGCACAGCGAAATTCACCCCTCCACTTT
TRBV2	NA	TRBD2	TRBJ2-3	CASSENPRGSGVDTQYF	TGTGCCAGCAGTGAAAATCCGCGCGGGAGTGGGGTGGATACGCAGTATTTT
TRBV19	NA	TRBD2	TRBJ2-7	CASSSGGGYEQYF	TGTGCCAGTAGTTCCGGGGGGGGCTACGAGCAGTACTTC
TRBV4-1	NA	NA	TRBJ1-1	CASSHGDGADTEAFF	TGCGCCAGCAGCCACGGCGACGGTGCGGACACTGAAGCTTTCTTT
TRBV29-1	NA	NA	TRBJ1-3	CSVKEDSGNTIYF	TGCAGCGTCAAAGAGGACTCTGGAAACACCATATATTTT
TRBV28	NA	NA	TRBJ2-5	CASSFLATQTQYF	TGTGCCAGCAGCTTTCTAGCTACGCAGACCCAGTACTTC
TRBV6-2/TRBV6-3	NA	TRBD2	TRBJ2-1	CASSFAGLAGALYNEQFF	TGTGCCAGCAGTTTCGCCGGACTAGCGGGGGCCCTTTACAATGAGCAGTTCTTC
TRBV3-1/TRBV3-2	NA	NA	TRBJ2-3	CASSRDLGTDTQYF	TGTGCCAGCAGCCGGGACCTTGGGACAGATACGCAGTATTTT
TRBV7-9	NA	NA	TRBJ1-1	CASSSPLNTEAFF	TGTGCCAGCAGCTCCCCCCTGAACACTGAAGCTTTCTTT
TRBV6-5	NA	NA	TRBJ1-1	CASSDWENTEAFF	TGTGCCAGCAGCGACTGGGAGAACACTGAAGCTTTCTTT
TRBV4-2	NA	NA	TRBJ1-2	CASSSGVWGRDGYTF	TGTGCCAGCAGCTCGGGGGTCTGGGGGAGAGATGGCTACACCTTC
TRBV7-9	NA	TRBD1	TRBJ2-2	CASSLIGQGANTGELFF	TGTGCCAGCAGCTTGATAGGACAGGGGGCGAACACCGGGGAGCTGTTTTTT
TRBV3-1/TRBV3-2	NA	NA	TRBJ2-7	CASTRIGGKYF	TGTGCCAGCACCCGGATCGGGGGCAAGTACTTC
TRBV5-1	NA	TRBD2	TRBJ2-3	CASSPGLAGTDTQYF	TGCGCCAGCAGCCCTGGACTAGCGGGCACAGATACGCAGTATTTT
TRBV4-1	NA	TRBD1	TRBJ1-2	CASSQDSRQGWWGYTF	TGCGCCAGCAGCCAAGATTCACGACAGGGATGGTGGGGCTACACCTTC
TRBV5-1	NA	TRBD1	TRBJ2-1	CASSLTGDDEQFF	TGCGCCAGCAGCCTTACAGGGGACGATGAGCAGTTCTTC
TRBV7-9	NA	TRBD1	TRBJ1-2	CASSGTADGYTF	TGTGCCAGCAGCGGGACAGCAGATGGCTACACCTTC
TRBV10-3	NA	TRBD1	TRBJ2-1	CAISPQGASYNEQFF	TGTGCCATCAGCCCTCAGGGGGCCTCCTACAATGAGCAGTTCTTC
TRBV7-2	NA	TRBD1	TRBJ1-2	CASSPRVGQGKWDGYTF	TGTGCCAGCAGCCCCCGAGTGGGACAGGGTAAGTGGGATGGCTACACCTTC
TRBV12-3/TRBV12-4	NA	NA	TRBJ1-1	CASSLSGGTEAFF	TGTGCCAGCAGTTTGAGTGGAGGCACTGAAGCTTTCTTT
TRBV12-5	NA	NA	TRBJ1-5	CASGLVIGKDQPQHF	TGTGCTAGTGGTTTGGTTATTGGTAAGGATCAGCCCCAGCATTTT
TRBV5-6	NA	NA	TRBJ1-3	CASSFAVVTGNTIYF	TGTGCCAGCAGCTTCGCGGTCGTGACTGGAAACACCATATATTTT
TRBV5-5	NA	TRBD1	TRBJ1-3	CASSLDRGPGNTIYF	TGTGCCAGCAGCTTGGACAGGGGTCCCGGAAACACCATATATTTT